Reported below is one TCR beta chain. Its antigen is still unknown. MiXCR was run by TCRdb on the reads, yielding one entry per CDR3 protein. The sample comprises approximately 500,000 distinct CDR3 sequences, about 33% of which are singletons, and about a sixth rests with the top ten. The sample originates from a study of T cell repertoires in cytomegalovirus infection. At the level of the study: Selected CMV epitopes included recently identified HLA-C-restricted ones as well as well-studied HLA-B-restricted ones.

Study results and limitations: Ex vivo responses were dominated by HLA-C-restricted CMV-specific TCR beta clonotypes.

This CDR3 has 15 amino acids. V shed 2 bases, J shed 1 base, and the junction held 4 bases outside the gene matches. In germline, CDR1 is LNHNV, CDR2 YYDKDF (reference sequence). This clonotype was obtained from a human donor in good health (CMV status not recorded). Some clones in this sample may be carry-over from other donors' samples. The material sequenced was cultured PBMCs, taken from culture after CMV antigen stimulation. This chain links TRBV15 with TRBJ2-7; 8 bases agree with TRBD1. DNA for the CDR3: TGTGCCACCAGCAGATCCGGGACAGGATCCTACGAGCAGTACTTC. Translation: CATSRSGTGSYEQYF. Combining the CDR3 with reference TRBV15 and TRBJ2-7 gives the whole variable domain DAMVIQNPRYQVTQFGKPVTLSCSQTLNHNVMYWYQQKSSQAPKLLFHYYDKDFNNEADTPDNFQSRRPNTSFCFLDIRSPGLGDTAMYLCATSRSGTGSYEQYFGPGTRLTVT.